These T cell receptor beta chains were read from a single sample in a study of T cell repertoires in cytomegalovirus infection. TCRdb analysed the reads with MiXCR anew, one entry per CDR3 protein. The top ten hold 30% to 35% of the sample, which has under 200,000 distinct CDR3 sequences, about 30% seen once. Sequenced: PBMCs. Every receptor here comes from a human donor in good health (CMV status not recorded). Some clones in this sample may be carry-over from other donors' samples. The CDR3 runs from the conserved cysteine through the conserved F or W. D genes are given only for firm matches. The size entry is marked missing in some rows and otherwise reads once, few, many or a size class.

CDR3	DNA	D	V	size	J
CASSYNPRGTATEQYF	TGTGCCAGCAGCTACAACCCGAGGGGGACGGCGACCGAGCAGTACTTC	.	TRBV7-2	.	TRBJ2-7
CSVSGQEGANEKLFF	TGCAGCGTTTCCGGACAGGAAGGGGCTAATGAAAAACTGTTTTTT	TRBD1	TRBV29-1	.	TRBJ1-4
CSVAIPGDHTEAFF	TGCAGCGTTGCGATTCCGGGGGACCACACTGAAGCTTTCTTT	.	TRBV29-1	.	TRBJ1-1
CASSPTGTGVYNEAFF	TGTGCCAGCAGCCCTACCGGGACAGGAGTTTACAATGAAGCTTTCTTT	TRBD1	TRBV4-2	.	TRBJ1-1
CASSPSGPHTYEQYF	TGTGCCAGCTCACCATCAGGGCCGCACACCTACGAGCAGTACTTC	.	TRBV18	many	TRBJ2-7
CASSSSAGAGELFF	TGTGCCAGCAGTTCTTCCGCGGGAGCCGGGGAGCTGTTTTTT	TRBD2	TRBV12-3/TRBV12-4	many	TRBJ2-2
CASRLFTGQNYEQYF	TGCGCCAGCAGATTATTTACAGGGCAGAACTACGAGCAGTACTTC	.	TRBV5-1	few	TRBJ2-7
CASSPGVGQGDSPLHF	TGCGCCAGCAGCCCGGGCGTGGGGCAGGGTGATTCACCCCTCCACTTT	.	TRBV5-1	.	TRBJ1-6
CASSSGGGSNQPQHF	TGTGCCAGCAGTTCCGGGGGAGGTAGCAATCAGCCCCAGCATTTT	.	TRBV6-2/TRBV6-3	.	TRBJ1-5
CASSHAVGQGKRRSEKLFF	TGCGCCAGCAGCCACGCCGTCGGGCAGGGGAAGAGACGGAGTGAAAAACTGTTTTTT	.	TRBV4-1	.	TRBJ1-4
CASSLTVSYEQYF	TGTGCCAGCAGTTTGACAGTCTCCTACGAGCAGTACTTC	.	TRBV12-3/TRBV12-4	.	TRBJ2-7
CASSFGQGAWNQPQHF	TGTGCCAGTAGTTTTGGACAGGGGGCTTGGAATCAGCCCCAGCATTTT	TRBD1	TRBV19	few	TRBJ1-5
CASSIVERGVTEQFF	TGTGCCAGTAGTATCGTCGAGCGGGGGGTTACTGAGCAGTTCTTC	TRBD2	TRBV19	few	TRBJ2-1
CSAWDRRNGYTF	TGCAGTGCTTGGGACAGGAGAAATGGCTACACCTTC	TRBD1	TRBV20-1	once	TRBJ1-2
CASSTGYYEQYF	TGCGCCAGCAGCACAGGTTATTACGAGCAGTACTTC	.	TRBV5-1	.	TRBJ2-7
CASSYSPTGSNGYTF	TGTGCCAGCAGTTACTCCCCGACAGGATCCAATGGCTACACCTTC	.	TRBV6-2/TRBV6-3	.	TRBJ1-2
CASSLSRGSATNEKLFF	TGTGCCAGCAGCTTATCCAGGGGCAGTGCAACTAATGAAAAACTGTTTTTT	.	TRBV7-9	.	TRBJ1-4
CASSQDLDEETQYF	TGCGCCAGCAGCCAGGACCTTGACGAGGAGACCCAGTACTTC	.	TRBV4-3	.	TRBJ2-5
CASSLAGTSNEQFF	TGTGCCAGCAGCTTAGCAGGGACTTCGAATGAGCAGTTCTTC	.	TRBV11-2	.	TRBJ2-1
CASSFSGAAGANVLTF	TGCGCCAGCAGCTTTTCAGGGGCGGCTGGGGCCAACGTCCTGACTTTC	.	TRBV5-1	.	TRBJ2-6
CASSLGIGPQHF	TGTGCCAGCAGCTTAGGTATAGGTCCCCAGCATTTT	.	TRBV7-2	.	TRBJ1-5
CARWTGKHNEQFF	TGTGCCCGTTGGACAGGGAAGCACAATGAGCAGTTCTTC	TRBD1	TRBV6-4	few	TRBJ2-1
CASSAVTQVWGYTF	TGTGCCAGCAGCGCAGTCACCCAAGTTTGGGGCTACACCTTC	.	TRBV7-2	few	TRBJ1-2